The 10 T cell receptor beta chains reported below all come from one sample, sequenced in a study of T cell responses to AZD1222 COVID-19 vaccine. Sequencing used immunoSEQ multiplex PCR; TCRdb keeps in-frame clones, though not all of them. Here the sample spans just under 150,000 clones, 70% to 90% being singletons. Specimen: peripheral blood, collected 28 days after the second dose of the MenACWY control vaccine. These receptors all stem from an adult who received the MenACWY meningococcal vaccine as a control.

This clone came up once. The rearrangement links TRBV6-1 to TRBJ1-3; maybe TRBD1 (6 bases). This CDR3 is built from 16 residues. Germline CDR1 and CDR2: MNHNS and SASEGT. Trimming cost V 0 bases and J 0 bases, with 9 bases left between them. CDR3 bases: TGTGCCAGCAGTGAAGCAGCAGGGGCCTCTGGAAACACCATATATTTT. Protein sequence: CASSEAAGASGNTIYF.

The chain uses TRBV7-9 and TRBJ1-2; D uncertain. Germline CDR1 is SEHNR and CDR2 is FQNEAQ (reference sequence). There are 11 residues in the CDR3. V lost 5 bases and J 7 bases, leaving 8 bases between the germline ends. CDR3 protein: CASSGEGGYTF. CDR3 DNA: TGTGCCAGCAGCGGGGAGGGTGGCTACACCTTC.

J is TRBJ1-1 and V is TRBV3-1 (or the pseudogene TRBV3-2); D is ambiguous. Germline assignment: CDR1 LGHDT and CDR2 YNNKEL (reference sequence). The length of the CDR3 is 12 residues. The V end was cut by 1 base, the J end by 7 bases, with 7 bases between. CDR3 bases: TGTGCCAGCAGCCAAGCGAGTCGTGAAGCTTTCTTT. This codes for CASSQASREAFF.

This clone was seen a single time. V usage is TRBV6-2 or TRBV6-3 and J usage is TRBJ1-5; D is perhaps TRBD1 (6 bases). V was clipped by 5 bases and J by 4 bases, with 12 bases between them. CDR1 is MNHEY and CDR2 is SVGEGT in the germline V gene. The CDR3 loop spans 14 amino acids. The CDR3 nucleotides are TGTGCCAGCAGTACCGGACAGCCGAATCAGCCCCAGCATTTT. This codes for CASSTGQPNQPQHF.

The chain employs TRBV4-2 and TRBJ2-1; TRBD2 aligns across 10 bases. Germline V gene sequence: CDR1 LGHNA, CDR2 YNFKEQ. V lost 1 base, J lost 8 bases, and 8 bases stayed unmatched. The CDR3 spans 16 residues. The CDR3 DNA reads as TGTGCCAGCAGCCAAGGGGCTAGCGGGAGTTCCGATGAGCAGTTCTTC. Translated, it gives CASSQGASGSSDEQFF.

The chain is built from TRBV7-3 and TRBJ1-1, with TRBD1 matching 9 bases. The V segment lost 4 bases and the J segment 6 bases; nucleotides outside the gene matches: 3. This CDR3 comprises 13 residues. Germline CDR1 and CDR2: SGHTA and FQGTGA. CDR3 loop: CASSWDRAAEAFF. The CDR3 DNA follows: TGTGCCAGCAGCTGGGACAGGGCGGCTGAAGCTTTCTTT.

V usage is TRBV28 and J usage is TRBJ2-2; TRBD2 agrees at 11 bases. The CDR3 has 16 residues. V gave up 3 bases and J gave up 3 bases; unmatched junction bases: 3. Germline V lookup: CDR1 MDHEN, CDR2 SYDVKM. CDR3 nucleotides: TGTGCCAGCAGTTTCCTAGCGGGAGGCCACACCGGGGAGCTGTTTTTT. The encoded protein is CASSFLAGGHTGELFF.

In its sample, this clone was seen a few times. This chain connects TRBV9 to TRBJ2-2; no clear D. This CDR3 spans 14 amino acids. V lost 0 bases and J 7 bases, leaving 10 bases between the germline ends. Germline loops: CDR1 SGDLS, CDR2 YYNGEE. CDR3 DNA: TGTGCCAGCAGCGTAGTGGGAAAGGGCGGGGAGCTGTTTTTT. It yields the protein CASSVVGKGGELFF.

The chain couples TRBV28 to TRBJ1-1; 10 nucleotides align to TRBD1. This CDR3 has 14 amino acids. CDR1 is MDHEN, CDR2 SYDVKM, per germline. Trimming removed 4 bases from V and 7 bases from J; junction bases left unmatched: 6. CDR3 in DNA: TGTGCCAGCAGTTCCCGACAGGGGGCAGATGAAGCTTTCTTT. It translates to CASSSRQGADEAFF.

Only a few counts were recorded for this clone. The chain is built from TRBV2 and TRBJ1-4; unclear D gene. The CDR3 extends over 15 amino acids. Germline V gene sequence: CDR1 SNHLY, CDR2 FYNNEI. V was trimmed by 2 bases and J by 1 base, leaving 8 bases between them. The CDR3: CASSERRRTNEKLFF. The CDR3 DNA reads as TGTGCCAGCAGTGAACGGAGGAGAACTAATGAAAAACTGTTTTTT.